A single sample gave rise to the 7 T cell receptor beta chains below, sequenced in a study of PD-1 blockade in classical Hodgkin lymphoma. Every patient was affected by relapse after autologous stem cell transplantation, while exposure to brentuximab vedotin was not uniform. Using immunoSEQ multiplex PCR, the repertoire was profiled, and TCRdb retains in-frame clones only, with some absent. Seen here are 20,000 to 25,000 clones, nearly 75% observed once, and the top ten hold roughly 24%. Source: peripheral blood mononuclear cells (PBMCs), taken before the second cycle of nivolumab. The receptors stem from a human donor with classical Hodgkin lymphoma.

The V gene is TRBV6-1, the J gene TRBJ2-7, with 7 bases identical to TRBD1. CDR3 size: 15 residues. The V gene's germline CDR1 is MNHNS and CDR2 SASEGT. V was pared by 6 bases and J by 0 bases, with 8 bases of the junction left unmatched. Written as DNA, the CDR3 is TGTGCCAGCAGCCCAAGGACAGGTTTCTCCTACGAGCAGTACTTC. Protein sequence: CASSPRTGFSYEQYF.

Note on this clone: The junction departs from germline at one end; a sequencing error may be responsible. The rearrangement joins TRBV6-5 to TRBJ1-2; tentative D call: TRBD1 (6 bases). This CDR3 contains 11 residues. The germline V gene encodes CDR1 MNHEY and CDR2 SVGAGI. CDR3 bases: TGTGCCAGCGGTGGGACAAGGGCACGCCGCTTC. It translates to CASGGTRARRF.

The rearrangement links TRBV20-1 to TRBJ2-3, with D possibly TRBD2 on 5 matching bases. Deletions cut 5 bases from V and 10 bases from J, with 13 bases between. There are 11 residues in the CDR3. CDR1 and CDR2 (germline): DFQATT, SNEGSKA (reference sequence). This chain's CDR3 is CSADGAEPQYF. The CDR3 nucleotides are TGCAGTGCTGACGGAGCGGAGCCGCAGTATTTT.

This clone was observed a single time. The chain joins TRBV28 to TRBJ2-1, with D unclear. Per germline, CDR1 MDHEN and CDR2 SYDVKM. This CDR3 has 17 amino acids. Trimming removed 4 bases at V and 0 bases at J, with 16 bases between. Written as DNA, the CDR3 is TGTGCCAGCAGTTCCTCAATGGCCTGGAGCTCCTACAATGAGCAGTTCTTC. Translated, it gives CASSSSMAWSSYNEQFF.

The chain has TRBV2 and TRBJ2-1; perhaps TRBD2 as D (6 bases). Germline CDR1 reads SNHLY; CDR2 reads FYNNEI. The CDR3 loop spans 14 amino acids. Trimming removed 6 bases at V and 7 bases at J, with 16 bases between. Here the CDR3 DNA reads TGTGCCAGCAGGGCGGGACCGTACTTTAATGAGCAGTTCTTC. This encodes CASRAGPYFNEQFF.

The chain has TRBV6-1 and TRBJ2-2; maybe TRBD2 (5 bases). V lost 2 bases, J lost 3 bases, and 10 bases lay in between. Germline values: CDR1 MNHNS, CDR2 SASEGT. This CDR3 is 15 amino acids long. CDR3 nucleotide sequence: TGTGCCAGCAGTGAAAGGCGAGGGTACACCGGGGAGCTGTTTTTT. This codes for CASSERRGYTGELFF.

A few counts support this clone. This chain uses TRBV18 with TRBJ2-2; D uncertain. The CDR3 has 13 residues. Trimming left V 5 bases short and J 5 bases short, with 9 bases between. CDR1 is KGHSH and CDR2 is LQKENI in the germline V gene. In DNA, the CDR3 is TGTGCCAGCTCATCTGCCAGAACCGGGGAGCTGTTTTTT. Translation gives CASSSARTGELFF.